The TCR beta chain described here comes from a study of T-cell memory formation after mild COVID-19. Per the germline V gene, CDR1 is SSHAT and CDR2 is FNYEAQ (reference sequence). V dropped 5 bases and J dropped 2; count of bases not matched to a gene: 4. The CDR3 contains 14 residues. TCRdb itself ran the 5' RACE reads through MiXCR, one entry per CDR3 protein. The sample carries tens of thousands of distinct CDR3 sequences, around 17% recorded once. The sequenced material came from PBMCs or a T cell subset sorted from them (not recorded which). The sequence was collected from an adult woman who had mild COVID-19 (a few samples of this study predate the infection). Cell type and time point are not known. The chain has TRBV7-7 and TRBJ2-5, with TRBD1 matching 8 bases. The CDR3 nucleotides read TGTGCCAGCAGCGTAAACAGGGGGCAAGAGACCCAGTACTTC. It translates to CASSVNRGQETQYF.